Shown below are 9 T cell receptor beta chains from a single sample sequenced in a study of shared clonotypes between healthy human individuals. Assay used: immunoSEQ multiplex PCR; TCRdb lists only in-frame clones, some missing. Of about 1 million clones detected, about 75% appear once; the ten largest clones hold less than 1.5%. Sequenced: memory CD4+ T cells sorted from blood. Subset: CD45RA-negative fraction. These receptors were collected from a man aged 18 to 29 in good health.

The rearrangement joins TRBV6-5 to TRBJ1-6, with a possible D match to TRBD1 (5 bases). The CDR3 has 14 residues. Germline CDR1 and CDR2: MNHEY and SVGAGI. V dropped 5 bases and J dropped 4 bases, with 9 bases sitting between them. CDR3 DNA sequence: TGTGCCAGCAGTCCGGGACGTTATAATTCACCCCTCCACTTT. Translation gives CASSPGRYNSPLHF.

V is TRBV6-6 and J is TRBJ1-5, with a weak D call TRBD1 (6 bases). The CDR3 is 15 amino acids. Trimming shortened V by 5 bases and J by 6 bases, and 17 bases separated the two germline ends. CDR1 is MNHNY, CDR2 SVGAGI, per germline (reference sequence). CDR3 protein: CASSPVGEGGQPQHF. The CDR3 DNA is TGTGCCAGCAGTCCCGTTGGGGAGGGGGGTCAGCCCCAGCATTTT.

This chain connects TRBV11-2 to TRBJ2-3; 12 bases match TRBD2. The CDR3 has 17 residues. J lost 3 bases, V lost 5 bases, and 9 bases had no gene match. The germline CDR1 and CDR2 sequences are SGHAT and FQNNGV. The CDR3: CASSLRTTSGGTDTQYF. The CDR3 bases are TGTGCCAGCAGCCTACGAACGACTAGCGGGGGAACAGATACGCAGTATTTT.

The chain carries TRBV28 and TRBJ1-2, with 7 bases that match TRBD1. The CDR3 has 16 residues. Germline CDR1 and CDR2: MDHEN and SYDVKM. Trimming cost V 4 bases and J 1 base; bases outside gene matches: 9. CDR3 in DNA: TGTGCCAGCAGTTCATCTTCAGGGGGAGTTAACTATGGCTACACCTTC. Its protein is CASSSSSGGVNYGYTF.

The sample holds one count of this clone. The chain is built from TRBV28 and TRBJ2-2; D may match TRBD1 or TRBD2 (6 bases each). Deletions cut 8 bases from V and 1 base from J, with 20 bases between. CDR3 length equals 17 residues. Germline CDR1 MDHEN, CDR2 SYDVKM. CDR3 nucleotide sequence: TGTGCCAGCGAAAGGGCGGGACAAATATTGAACACCGGGGAGCTGTTTTTT. This sequence encodes CASERAGQILNTGELFF.

The chain employs TRBV5-1 and TRBJ2-7; D is possibly TRBD2 (6 bases). In germline, CDR1 is SGHRS, CDR2 YFSETQ. V was cut by 0 bases and J by 4 bases, with 17 bases left in between. The CDR3 covers 16 residues. Here the CDR3 DNA reads TGCGCCAGCAGCTTGGAGGTTGGAGGGACGATTTACGAGCAGTACTTC. Its protein is CASSLEVGGTIYEQYF.

This clone was seen a handful of times. The J gene is TRBJ1-1, the V gene TRBV18, with unresolved D. V was clipped by 4 bases and J by 0 bases, with 12 bases between them. The CDR3 contains 15 residues. Germline CDR1 and CDR2: KGHSH and LQKENI. The CDR3 loop reads CASSLLTSMNTEAFF. Written as DNA, the CDR3 is TGTGCCAGCTCACTCCTGACAAGTATGAACACTGAAGCTTTCTTT.

V gene TRBV29-1 combines with J gene TRBJ2-1, with D perhaps TRBD1 or TRBD2 (6 bases each). The CDR3 contains 17 residues. The V end was cut by 1 base, the J end by 4 bases, with 20 bases between. Germline V gene sequence: CDR1 SQVTM, CDR2 ANQGSEA. The CDR3 nucleotides are TGCAGCGTTGAAGCGGGGGTGAGGGGGAGAACATACAATGAGCAGTTCTTC. Protein sequence: CSVEAGVRGRTYNEQFF.

The rearrangement uses TRBV5-4 and TRBJ2-5, with D possibly TRBD2 on 7 matching bases. Germline CDR1 and CDR2: SGHNT and YYREEE (reference sequence). Trimming removed 0 bases at V and 5 bases at J, with 20 bases between. This CDR3 comprises 17 residues. The CDR3 nucleotides are TGTGCCAGCAGCTTGGGCCTTGGGGGGGGGCGCAGGGAGACCCAGTACTTC. It translates to CASSLGLGGGRRETQYF.